The 14 T cell receptor beta chains below all came from one sample that was sequenced in a study of cytomegalovirus exposure and HLA in healthy donors. The PCR used 60 Vbeta and 13 Jbeta primers. Profiled with immunoSEQ multiplex PCR; TCRdb holds only in-frame clones, not every one. The sample has some 120,000 clones, 81% seen once. Sequencing was performed on PBMCs. These receptor sequences come from a woman in her thirties or forties in good health and CMV-seronegative.

The genes are TRBV7-8 and TRBJ2-3, with 7 positions matching TRBD2. Trimming took 1 base from V and 6 from J; bases not matched to a gene: 10. This CDR3 has 16 amino acids. CDR1 and CDR2 from the germline V gene are SGHVS and FQNEAQ. In DNA, the CDR3 is TGTGCCAGCAGCTTAGGGGGTAGCGGGTTCGACGATACGCAGTATTTT. It is translated as CASSLGGSGFDDTQYF.

The chain recombines TRBV5-4 with TRBJ2-7, with 8 bases identical to TRBD2. Germline V lookup: CDR1 SGHNT, CDR2 YYREEE (reference sequence). There are 16 residues in the CDR3. Trimming removed 5 bases from V and 1 base from J; junction bases left unmatched: 11. CDR3 region: CASSYYGGADSYEQYF. In DNA, the CDR3 is TGTGCCAGCAGTTATTACGGGGGGGCAGATTCCTACGAGCAGTACTTC.

V gene TRBV7-2 combines with J gene TRBJ1-2, with 8 bases identical to TRBD1. Germline CDR1 is SGHTA and CDR2 is FQGNSA. The CDR3 contains 13 residues. V shed 5 bases, J shed 8 bases, and the junction held 7 bases outside the gene matches. The CDR3 here is CASSPGRGRGYTF. CDR3 coding DNA: TGTGCCAGCAGCCCAGGCAGGGGGCGAGGCTACACCTTC. The variable domain in full, completed from reference TRBV7-2 and TRBJ1-2, reads GAGVSQSPSNKVTEKGKDVELRCDPISGHTALYWYRQSLGQGLEFLIYFQGNSAPDKSGLPSDRFSAERTGGSVSTLTIQRTQQEDSAVYLCASSPGRGRGYTFGSGTRLTVV.

The table lists this clone with a few counts. The rearrangement joins TRBV5-1 to TRBJ1-1, with 7 bases aligning to TRBD1. V trimming: 7 bases; J trimming: 6 bases; junction bases outside the gene matches: 6. This CDR3 contains 12 residues. Looked up from germline, CDR1 is SGHRS and CDR2 is YFSETQ. CDR3: CASGQGVSEAFF. CDR3 nucleotides: TGCGCCAGCGGCCAGGGGGTATCTGAAGCTTTCTTT.

This clone was picked up one time. The V gene is TRBV9, the J gene TRBJ2-3; TRBD1 matches at 10 bases. Trimming removed 4 bases from V and 2 bases from J; junction bases left unmatched: 1. The CDR3 loop spans 14 amino acids. Germline V gene sequence: CDR1 SGDLS, CDR2 YYNGEE. CDR3 sequence: CASSRQGATDTQYF. In nucleotides, the CDR3 is TGTGCCAGCAGCCGACAGGGGGCCACAGATACGCAGTATTTT.

The sample holds a few counts of this clone. The genes are TRBV5-1 and TRBJ2-1, with D possibly TRBD1 on 6 matching bases. The germline V gene encodes CDR1 SGHRS and CDR2 YFSETQ. The CDR3 loop spans 11 amino acids. The V gene lost 7 bases and the J gene lost 4 bases, with 6 bases spanning the gap. For the CDR3, the DNA is TGCGCCAGCGGGACATACAATGAGCAGTTCTTC. This sequence encodes CASGTYNEQFF.

Written as DNA, the CDR3 is TGTGCCAGCAGTTTTGGTCGGGGGGGCGGCTACACCTTC. Amino acid sequence: CASSFGRGGGYTF. The chain has TRBV27 and TRBJ1-2; D possibly corresponds to TRBD1 (6 bases). The CDR3 is 13 amino acids. The V end was cut by 3 bases, the J end by 8 bases, with 13 bases between. CDR1 and CDR2 from the germline V gene are MNHEY and SMNVEV (reference sequence).

This clone was picked up one time. The chain joins TRBV9 to TRBJ1-1; D might be TRBD1 (5 bases). Germline V lookup: CDR1 SGDLS, CDR2 YYNGEE. The CDR3 covers 16 residues. The V end was cut by 4 bases, the J end by 2 bases, with 18 bases between. The CDR3 is CASSPRQLLLNTEAFF. The CDR3 bases are TGTGCCAGCAGCCCCCGACAGCTCCTGCTTAACACTGAAGCTTTCTTT.

As DNA, the CDR3 is TGTGCCAGCAGTCCTATAACTAGCGGGACCACAACTATCTCCTACGAGCAGTACTTC. This translates into CASSPITSGTTTISYEQYF. This rearrangement joins TRBV27 to TRBJ2-7; the match to TRBD2 covers 10 bases. The CDR3 extends over 19 amino acids. Germline trimming cut 5 bases from V and 0 bases from J; bases unmatched to any gene: 16. The germline V gene encodes CDR1 MNHEY and CDR2 SMNVEV (reference sequence).

This clone was seen a handful of times. V is TRBV2 and J is TRBJ2-1; D might be TRBD1 (5 bases). V lost 1 base and J lost 4, with 8 bases in between. Germline values: CDR1 SNHLY, CDR2 FYNNEI. This CDR3 comprises 14 residues. The chain's CDR3 is CASSEGQGYNEQFF. CDR3 in DNA: TGTGCCAGCAGTGAAGGGCAGGGATACAATGAGCAGTTCTTC.

The rearrangement joins TRBV12-5 to TRBJ1-1; D call uncertain. The CDR3 is 12 amino acids. Deletions cut 6 bases from V and 5 bases from J, with 10 bases between. Germline V gene data show CDR1 as LGHNT and CDR2 as FRNRAP. CDR3 protein: CASGNGGTEAFF. Written as DNA, the CDR3 is TGTGCTAGTGGCAACGGAGGGACTGAAGCTTTCTTT.

The genes are TRBV30 and TRBJ2-5, with D unclear. This CDR3 comprises 12 residues. The V gene's germline CDR1 is GTSNPN and CDR2 SVGIG (reference sequence). The germline V and J ends were trimmed by 1 base and 4 bases, with 7 bases remaining between them. The CDR3 DNA follows: TGTGCCTGGAGTGCAGGTCCAGAGACCCAGTACTTC. Translating gives CAWSAGPETQYF.

This clone was counted once. This chain uses TRBV7-2 with TRBJ1-3; 9 bases line up with TRBD1. V trimming: 5 bases; J trimming: 4 bases; junction bases outside the gene matches: 6. The CDR3 is 15 amino acids. Germline V gene sequence: CDR1 SGHTA, CDR2 FQGNSA. In DNA, the CDR3 is TGTGCCAGCAGCAAAACAGGGGGCGGAGGAAACACCATATATTTT. As protein: CASSKTGGGGNTIYF. The full variable domain, completed using reference TRBV7-2 and TRBJ1-3, is GAGVSQSPSNKVTEKGKDVELRCDPISGHTALYWYRQSLGQGLEFLIYFQGNSAPDKSGLPSDRFSAERTGGSVSTLTIQRTQQEDSAVYLCASSKTGGGGNTIYFGEGSWLTVV.

The CDR3 DNA sequence: TGTGCCAGTCGACAGTTGAACACTGAAGCTTTCTTT. Its protein is CASRQLNTEAFF. V and J are TRBV19 and TRBJ1-1; possible D gene TRBD1, 5 bases. Germline V gene sequence: CDR1 LNHDA, CDR2 SQIVND (reference sequence). V dropped 8 bases and J dropped 0 bases, with 7 bases sitting between them. This CDR3 has 12 amino acids.